What follows describes a single TCR beta chain. Its antigen is undetermined. The data stem from a study of response to subunit inactivated influenza vaccine. Each CDR3 protein gets one entry after TCRdb re-called the RT-PCR reads with MiXCR. The sample holds about 570,000 distinct CDR3 sequences, roughly 10% seen once. Notes on the study in general: Few new T cells, the authors suggested, are recruited by each seasonal influenza vaccination.

V lost 0 bases, J lost 6 bases, and 9 bases lay in between. Germline V gene data show CDR1 as LGHNA and CDR2 as YNFKEQ. CDR3 length equals 14 residues. This sample was also put to use in a study of T cells expressing NK-cell markers. Turning to that study: cDNA encoding TCR beta was synthesized via 5'RACE template switching incorporating UMIs. From sorted CD3+CD56+NKG2C+, CD3+CD56+NKG2C- and CD3+CD56-NKG2C+ T cells came the TCR beta repertoires.

The V gene is TRBV4-2, the J gene TRBJ2-1; D is ambiguous. The specimen comprised PBMCs from blood, sampled on the day of vaccination. This sequence originates from a man aged 45 to 65 who received an inactivated influenza vaccine. The chain's CDR3 is CASSQDSGSNEQFF. The CDR3 region has the DNA TGTGCCAGCAGCCAAGATTCGGGTAGCAATGAGCAGTTCTTC.